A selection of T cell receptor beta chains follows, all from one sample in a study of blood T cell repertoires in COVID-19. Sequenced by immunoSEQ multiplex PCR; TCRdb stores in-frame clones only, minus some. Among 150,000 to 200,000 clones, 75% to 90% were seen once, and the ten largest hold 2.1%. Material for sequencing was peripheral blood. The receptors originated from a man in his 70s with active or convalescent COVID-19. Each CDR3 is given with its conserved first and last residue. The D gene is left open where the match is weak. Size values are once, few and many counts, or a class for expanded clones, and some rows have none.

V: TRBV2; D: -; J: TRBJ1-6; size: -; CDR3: CASSGLAGPNSPLHF; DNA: TGTGCCAGCAGTGGCCTCGCGGGCCCCAATTCACCCCTCCACTTT
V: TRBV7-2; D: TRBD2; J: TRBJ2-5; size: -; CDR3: CASSLVRGRVETQYF; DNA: TGTGCCAGCAGCTTAGTGCGGGGGAGGGTGGAGACCCAGTACTTC
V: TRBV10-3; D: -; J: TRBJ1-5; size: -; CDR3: CATAGGWSNQPQHF; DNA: TGTGCCACGGCGGGGGGCTGGAGCAATCAGCCCCAGCATTTT
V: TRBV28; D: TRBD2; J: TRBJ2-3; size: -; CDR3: CASSLGPGLGRDTQYF; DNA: TGTGCCAGCAGTTTGGGCCCGGGACTAGGTCGCGATACGCAGTATTTT
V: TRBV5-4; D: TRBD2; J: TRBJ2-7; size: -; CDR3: CASSTRLAGGPGEQYF; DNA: TGTGCCAGCAGCACCCGACTAGCGGGAGGGCCGGGCGAGCAGTACTTC
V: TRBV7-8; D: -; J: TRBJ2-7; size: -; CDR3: CASSAHRMNEQYF; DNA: TGTGCCAGCAGCGCCCACAGGATGAACGAGCAGTACTTC
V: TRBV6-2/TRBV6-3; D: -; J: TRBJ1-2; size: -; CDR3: CASSYSKSSYGYTF; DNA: TGTGCCAGCAGTTACTCGAAGAGTAGCTATGGCTACACCTTC
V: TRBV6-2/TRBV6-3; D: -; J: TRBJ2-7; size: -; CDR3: CASSVAGVYEQYF; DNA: TGTGCCAGCAGTGTGGCAGGGGTATACGAGCAGTACTTC
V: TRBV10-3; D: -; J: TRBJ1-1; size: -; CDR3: CATAAGPNTEAFF; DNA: TGTGCCACCGCGGCCGGCCCGAACACTGAAGCTTTCTTT
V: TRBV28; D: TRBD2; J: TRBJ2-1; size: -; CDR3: CASRLTSGRNYNEQFF; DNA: TGTGCCAGCAGACTGACTAGCGGGCGAAATTACAATGAGCAGTTCTTC
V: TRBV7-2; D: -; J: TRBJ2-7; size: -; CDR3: CASSLVGPLEYEQYF; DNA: TGTGCCAGCAGCTTAGTGGGCCCCCTCGAGTACGAGCAGTACTTC
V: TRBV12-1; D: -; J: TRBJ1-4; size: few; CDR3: CASSRRGGREKLFF; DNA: TGTGCCAGCAGCCGTCGGGGGGGTAGAGAAAAACTGTTTTTT
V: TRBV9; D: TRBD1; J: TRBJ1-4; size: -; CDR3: CASSPRTGAGEKLFF; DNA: TGTGCCAGCAGCCCGCGGACAGGGGCGGGGGAAAAACTGTTTTTT
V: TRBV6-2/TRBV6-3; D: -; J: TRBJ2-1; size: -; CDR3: CASSYSRLTRGQFF; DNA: TGTGCCAGCAGTTACTCGCGCCTCACCAGGGGGCAGTTCTTC
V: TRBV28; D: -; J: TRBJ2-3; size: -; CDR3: CASSPRGADTQYF; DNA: TGTGCCAGCAGTCCCAGGGGGGCAGATACGCAGTATTTT
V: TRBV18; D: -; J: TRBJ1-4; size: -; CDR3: CASSPRGTGEKLFF; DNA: TGTGCCAGCTCACCAAGGGGAACGGGTGAAAAACTGTTTTTT
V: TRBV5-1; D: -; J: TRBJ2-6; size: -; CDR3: CASSLGLRAGANVLTF; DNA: TGCGCCAGCAGCTTGGGTCTCCGGGCTGGGGCCAACGTCCTGACTTTC
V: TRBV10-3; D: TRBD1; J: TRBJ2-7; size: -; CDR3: CAISEGTGHTYEQYF; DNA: TGTGCCATCAGTGAAGGGACAGGGCATACCTACGAGCAGTACTTC
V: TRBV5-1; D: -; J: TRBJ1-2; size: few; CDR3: CASSAERQVNYGYTF; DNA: TGCGCCAGCAGCGCAGAGCGACAGGTTAACTATGGCTACACCTTC
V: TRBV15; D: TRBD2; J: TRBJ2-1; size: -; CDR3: CATSRDPGGSYNEQFF; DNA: TGTGCCACCAGCAGAGATCCGGGGGGCTCCTACAATGAGCAGTTCTTC
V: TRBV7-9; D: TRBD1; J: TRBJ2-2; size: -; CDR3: CASSWGTGFQTGELFF; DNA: TGTGCCAGCAGCTGGGGGACAGGGTTTCAGACCGGGGAGCTGTTTTTT
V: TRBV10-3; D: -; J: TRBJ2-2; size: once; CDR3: CAISEPGPVSNTGELFF; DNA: TGTGCCATCAGTGAGCCAGGTCCCGTTTCGAACACCGGGGAGCTGTTTTTT
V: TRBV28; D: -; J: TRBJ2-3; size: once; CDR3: CATEAVTQYF; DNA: TGTGCCACCGAGGCGGTCACGCAGTATTTT
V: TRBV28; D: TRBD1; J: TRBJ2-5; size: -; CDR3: CASSLSGGGETQYF; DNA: TGTGCCAGCAGTTTATCAGGGGGCGGGGAGACCCAGTACTTC
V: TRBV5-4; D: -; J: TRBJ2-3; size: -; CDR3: CASSLTGSTDTQYF; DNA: TGTGCCAGCAGCTTGACAGGTAGCACAGATACGCAGTATTTT
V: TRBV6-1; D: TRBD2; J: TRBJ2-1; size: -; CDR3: CASSEAGGVNEQFF; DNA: TGTGCCAGCAGTGAAGCGGGGGGGGTGAATGAGCAGTTCTTC
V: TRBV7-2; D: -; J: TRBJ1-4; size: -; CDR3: CASSLRAGRGAGDEKLFF; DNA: TGTGCCAGCAGCTTAAGGGCCGGGCGAGGGGCGGGAGATGAAAAACTGTTTTTT
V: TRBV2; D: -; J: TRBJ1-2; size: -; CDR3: CASRQGTNYGYTF; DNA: TGTGCCAGCAGGCAGGGTACTAACTATGGCTACACCTTC
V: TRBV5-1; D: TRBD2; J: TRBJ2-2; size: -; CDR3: CASSWASGSTGTGELFF; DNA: TGCGCCAGCAGCTGGGCTAGCGGGAGTACGGGCACCGGGGAGCTGTTTTTT
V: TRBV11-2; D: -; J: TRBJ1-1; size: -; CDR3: CASSLVVGRGTEAFF; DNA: TGTGCCAGCAGCTTAGTGGTTGGCAGGGGCACTGAAGCTTTCTTT
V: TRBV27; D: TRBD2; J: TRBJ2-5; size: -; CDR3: CASKPAGGLGSANQETQYF; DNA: TGTGCCAGCAAGCCAGCGGGGGGGCTCGGTTCGGCCAACCAAGAGACCCAGTACTTC
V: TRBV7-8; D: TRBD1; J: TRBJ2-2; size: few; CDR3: CASSLRQGASTGELFF; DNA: TGTGCCAGCAGCTTAAGACAGGGGGCGAGCACCGGGGAGCTGTTTTTT
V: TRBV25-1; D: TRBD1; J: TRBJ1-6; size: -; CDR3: CATQGTGRNSPLHF; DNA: TGTGCCACCCAAGGGACAGGGCGAAATTCACCCCTCCACTTT
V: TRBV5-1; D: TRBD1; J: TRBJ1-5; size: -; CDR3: CASSLEGQGTQPQHF; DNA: TGCGCCAGCAGCTTGGAGGGACAGGGGACCCAGCCCCAGCATTTT
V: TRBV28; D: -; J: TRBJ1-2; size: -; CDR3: CASSLGIPFGYTF; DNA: TGTGCCAGCAGTTTAGGCATACCCTTTGGCTACACCTTC
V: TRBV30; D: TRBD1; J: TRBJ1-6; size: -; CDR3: CAWTQGASPLHF; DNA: TGTGCCTGGACTCAGGGGGCATCTCCCCTCCACTTT
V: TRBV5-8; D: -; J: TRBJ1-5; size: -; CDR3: CASSFVFRRGNQPQHF; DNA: TGTGCCAGCAGCTTTGTTTTCCGCAGGGGCAATCAGCCCCAGCATTTT
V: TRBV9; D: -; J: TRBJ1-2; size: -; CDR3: CASSVEPRGGYGYTF; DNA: TGTGCCAGCAGCGTAGAACCCAGGGGAGGGTATGGCTACACCTTC
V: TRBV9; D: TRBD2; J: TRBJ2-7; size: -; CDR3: CASSTGAGSSYEQYF; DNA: TGTGCCAGCAGCACAGGAGCGGGGTCGTCCTACGAGCAGTACTTC
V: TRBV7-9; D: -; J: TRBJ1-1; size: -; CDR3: CASSLSLNTEAFF; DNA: TGTGCCAGCAGCTTAAGCCTCAACACTGAAGCTTTCTTT
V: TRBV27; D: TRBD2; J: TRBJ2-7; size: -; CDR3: CASSPRGLAHEQYF; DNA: TGTGCCAGCAGCCCCCGGGGACTAGCCCACGAGCAGTACTTC
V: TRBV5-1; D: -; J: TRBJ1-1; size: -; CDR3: CASSLLQDTEAFF; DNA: TGCGCCAGCAGCTTGTTACAGGACACTGAAGCTTTCTTT
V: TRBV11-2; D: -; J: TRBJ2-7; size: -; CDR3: CASSYRENYEQYF; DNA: TGTGCCAGCAGCTACCGGGAGAATTACGAGCAGTACTTC
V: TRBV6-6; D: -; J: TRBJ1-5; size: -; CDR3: CASSEPEPQHF; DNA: TGTGCCAGCAGTGAGCCCGAGCCCCAGCATTTT
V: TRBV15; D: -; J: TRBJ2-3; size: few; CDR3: CATSRGWGDTTQYF; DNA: TGTGCCACCAGCAGAGGGTGGGGGGATACTACGCAGTATTTT
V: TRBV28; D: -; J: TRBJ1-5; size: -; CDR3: CASTAYNQPQHF; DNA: TGTGCCAGCACTGCGTATAATCAGCCCCAGCATTTT
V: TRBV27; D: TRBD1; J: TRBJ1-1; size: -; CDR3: CASSQQGQLGTEAFF; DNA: TGTGCCAGCAGCCAGCAGGGACAGCTGGGCACTGAAGCTTTCTTT
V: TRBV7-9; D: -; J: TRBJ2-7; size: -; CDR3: CASSLRGRSHEQYF; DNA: TGTGCCAGCAGCTTAAGAGGGCGGAGCCACGAGCAGTACTTC